This T cell receptor beta chain was sequenced in a study of shared clonotypes between healthy human individuals (dated by TCRdb to about 2020). Broadly, across the study: The cohort comprised a couple of women and a few men aged 18 to 49 years. For each donor, CD4 naive and CD4 memory were each run on three plates, CD8 naive on two plates, and CD8 memory on one plate. The study deeply sequenced blood TCR repertoires of about five healthy adults to estimate repertoire size and the extent of clonotype sharing between individuals. To increase sequencing depth and limit assay-specific biases, different laboratories used diverse techniques to prepare libraries and sequence TCR repertoires. Between about 0.94 and 8.9 billion PBMCs per donor were obtained by leukapheresis.

The donors were healthy, HIV-negative adults who had no recently reported acute infections or vaccinations. Only Caucasian adults living in Nashville, Tennessee, USA were represented among the donors. CD4+ T cells were enriched through magnetic negative selection, after which naive cells were positively selected on CD45RA and the remaining negative fraction served as the memory subset. Blood was collected by leukapheresis, and PBMCs were isolated by Ficoll-Histopaque density gradient centrifugation and then cryopreserved in liquid nitrogen vapor phase. Analytical flow cytometry was used to check the purity and quantity of each magnetically sorted T cell population. Genomic DNA was isolated from every sorted fraction and measured by UV absorbance on a Nanodrop 2000c. A note on this clone: The clone's antigen remains unknown. The record has no base qualities; no much larger clone is one base away.

Using the deep immunoSEQ assay, TCR CDR3 regions were amplified from genomic DNA by multiplex PCR. Extracted genomic DNA from each cell subset was spread evenly across all wells of several immunoSEQ 96-well plates, with each plate serving as a replicate. Each replicate PCR for sorted subsets received around 210 ng genomic DNA, equal to roughly 33,000 T cell genomes. The purified libraries were quantified using a Qubit 3.0 fluorometer, sized with a Bioanalyzer 2100, and then quantified again using the KAPA Library Quantification kit. Every immunoSEQ 96-well plate was sequenced on a dedicated single-read 150-cycle Illumina NextSeq 550 flow cell. On the authors' methods: Because the immunoSEQ output held only junctional sequences and lacked quality scores, the filtering could not match the filtering applied to full-length reads. To assign V/J genes and CDR3, sequences were annotated against IMGT germline references using PyIR, a Python wrapper for IgBLAST v1.9. Reads with weak V/J assignments (E-value above 1e-6), missing CDR3, stop codons, out-of-frame junctions, or ambiguous translated residues were removed. V3J clonotypes were defined by identical inferred V gene, J gene, and CDR3 amino acid sequence. The percentage overlap between two repertoires was calculated by dividing the number of shared unique clonotypes by the size of the smaller repertoire. Richness of each repertoire was evaluated using RTK rarefaction, the Chao1 estimator, and Recon v2.1 estimates of unobserved clonotypes. OLGA was used to compute generation probabilities for all TCRbeta clonotypes that the gDNA method yielded from a few donors. Held by TCRdb, this immuneACCESS table contains in-frame sequences only and omits some clones. Under half of the omission traces to an unresolved V gene where checked; the cause of the rest is unknown. The DNA was the basis for D and trimming; V, J and clone size are from that table. The sample yields roughly 1,000,000 clones; around 82% were counted once. The ten largest clones add up to roughly 0.65% of the sample.

General findings and caveats noted by the study authors: Clonotypes shared by all four sorted-subset donors showed higher generation probabilities than non-shared clonotypes. Larger estimated clonotype richness was generally found for naive subsets than for memory subsets. Pairwise subsampling led to the expectation that sequencing depth would affect the degree of clonotype sharing among donors. The small number of donors limited the genetic and exposure-history diversity represented. Approximately 5% of naive CD4, 3% to 3.5% of naive CD8, around 2.3% of memory CD4, and approximately 0.39% of memory CD8 clonotypes were shared across several donors. Sampling was limited to blood, and TCR repertoires in tissue likely differ from TCR repertoires in blood. Incomplete sequencing was indicated by rarefaction of sorted-subset datasets, despite the large sequencing depth.

The sequenced material came from memory CD4+ T cells from PBMCs. According to the study, the label for this sample's cell subset or site signals: CD45RA-negative fraction. The clonotype comes from a man between 18 and 35 years old in good health. Some clones in this sample may be carry-over from other donors' samples.

The CDR3 sequence is CASRGTSSGGTDTQYF. The DNA sequence is as follows: TGTGCCAGCAGGGGAACCTCTAGCGGAGGCACAGATACGCAGTATTTT. This chain joins TRBV2 to TRBJ2-3, with TRBD2 matching 7 junction bases. CDR1 SNHLY and CDR2 FYNNEI are derived from the germline V gene. V ends up 6 bases short and J 1 base short, with an unmatched junction base count of 10. From cysteine to phenylalanine, the CDR3 is 16 amino acids long. Only CDR3 DNA is held: 48 bases, read in frame from base 1.